These T cell receptor beta chains were read from a single sample in a study of blood T cell repertoires in COVID-19. The assay was immunoSEQ multiplex PCR, and TCRdb's table has in-frame clones only and misses some. The repertoire holds 200,000 to 250,000 clones, with 80% to 90% as singletons. Material: PBMCs or T cells enriched from blood (not recorded which). All receptors derive from a man aged 35 to 55 who had recovered from COVID-19. CDR3s include the opening cysteine and the closing phenylalanine or tryptophan. D genes are given only for firm matches. The size entry is marked missing in some rows and otherwise reads once, few, many or a size class.

.	TRBV14	TRBJ1-2	.	CASSQANGRGYTF	TGTGCCAGCAGCCAAGCTAACGGTCGTGGCTACACCTTC
.	TRBV6-5	TRBJ1-3	.	CASSYGGRRGNTIYF	TGTGCCAGCAGTTACGGAGGGCGTCGGGGAAACACCATATATTTT
.	TRBV24-1	TRBJ2-2	TRBD1	CATSDSGRGRGELFF	TGTGCCACCAGTGATTCGGGCAGGGGGCGCGGGGAGCTGTTTTTT
.	TRBV24-1	TRBJ2-3	.	CATQSTGVGSDTQYF	TGTGCCACCCAATCAACGGGGGTTGGCTCAGATACGCAGTATTTT
.	TRBV5-6	TRBJ1-2	TRBD1	CASSPAQTGLGYGYTF	TGTGCCAGCAGCCCCGCCCAGACAGGGCTCGGATATGGCTACACCTTC
.	TRBV19	TRBJ1-5	.	CASSGGVNRVRQPQHF	TGTGCCAGTTCGGGAGGGGTGAATCGGGTCCGTCAGCCCCAGCATTTT
.	TRBV30	TRBJ1-2	.	CAGGAGGVNYGYTF	TGTGCCGGGGGGGCCGGGGGGGTGAACTATGGCTACACCTTC
.	TRBV9	TRBJ2-3	.	CASSVEQGRTDTQYF	TGTGCCAGCAGCGTAGAACAGGGAAGGACAGATACGCAGTATTTT
.	TRBV27	TRBJ1-6	TRBD1	CASSSPTGGTRSPLHF	TGTGCCAGCAGTTCGCCTACAGGGGGAACGAGATCACCCCTCCACTTT
.	TRBV5-1	TRBJ2-6	TRBD2	CASSASTSGGGAGANVLTF	TGCGCCAGCAGCGCATCCACTAGCGGGGGGGGCGCTGGGGCCAACGTCCTGACTTTC
.	TRBV12-3/TRBV12-4	TRBJ2-7	.	CASSFHTYEQYF	TGTGCCAGCAGTTTTCACACGTACGAGCAGTACTTC
.	TRBV19	TRBJ1-1	.	CASSIAGDTEAFF	TGTGCCAGTAGTATCGCGGGAGACACTGAAGCTTTCTTT
.	TRBV5-4	TRBJ2-2	.	CASSLGQGNSGELFF	TGTGCCAGCAGCTTGGGCCAGGGTAACTCCGGGGAGCTGTTTTTT
.	TRBV7-9	TRBJ1-3	.	CASSGTEGGGNTIYF	TGTGCCAGCAGCGGAACAGAGGGCGGTGGAAACACCATATATTTT
.	TRBV10-2	TRBJ1-2	.	CASSVSDNYGYTF	TGCGCCAGCAGTGTTTCAGATAACTATGGCTACACCTTC
.	TRBV30	TRBJ2-3	.	CAWSVLPLVQYF	TGTGCCTGGAGTGTACTGCCTCTAGTGCAGTATTTT
.	TRBV28	TRBJ2-3	.	CASKRGATDTQYF	TGTGCCAGCAAGAGAGGAGCCACAGATACGCAGTATTTT
few	TRBV3-1/TRBV3-2	TRBJ2-1	TRBD2	CASSQPTGTSGYNEQFF	TGTGCCAGCAGCCAACCCACTGGGACTAGCGGTTACAATGAGCAGTTCTTC
.	TRBV10-3	TRBJ1-2	.	CAISESIGAGYGYTF	TGTGCCATCAGTGAGTCTATAGGGGCGGGATATGGCTACACCTTC
.	TRBV5-4	TRBJ2-7	.	CASSSGLAPSYEQYF	TGTGCCAGCAGCTCAGGACTGGCCCCGTCCTACGAGCAGTACTTC
.	TRBV7-3	TRBJ2-7	TRBD2	CASSPGGVRGSYEQYF	TGTGCCAGCAGCCCCGGGGGGGTACGCGGCTCCTACGAGCAGTACTTC
.	TRBV29-1	TRBJ2-1	.	CSVEIYLTDNEQFF	TGCAGCGTTGAAATCTACTTAACAGACAATGAGCAGTTCTTC
.	TRBV12-5	TRBJ2-7	.	CASGNGAGYEQYF	TGTGCTAGTGGAAATGGGGCAGGCTACGAGCAGTACTTC
.	TRBV28	TRBJ2-7	.	CASSVHGSGLYEQYF	TGTGCCAGCAGTGTTCATGGGTCCGGGTTGTACGAGCAGTACTTC
.	TRBV11-2	TRBJ1-3	.	CASSLQGGPGNTIYF	TGTGCCAGCAGCTTACAAGGGGGACCTGGAAACACCATATATTTT
.	TRBV20-1	TRBJ1-1	.	CSAVRLEAFF	TGCAGTGCTGTCAGGCTTGAAGCTTTCTTT
.	TRBV18	TRBJ1-3	.	CASSPLEGRFSGNTIYF	TGTGCCAGCTCACCACTCGAGGGTCGGTTCTCTGGAAACACCATATATTTT
.	TRBV28	TRBJ1-1	.	CASSLIVNTEAFF	TGTGCCAGCAGTTTAATAGTGAACACTGAAGCTTTCTTT
.	TRBV5-1	TRBJ1-6	TRBD1	CASSPNRQGANNSPLHF	TGCGCCAGCAGCCCTAACAGACAGGGGGCGAATAATTCACCCCTCCACTTT
.	TRBV4-1	TRBJ1-5	.	CASSQDFSFRTLNQPQHF	TGCGCCAGCAGCCAAGATTTTTCCTTTCGGACTCTCAATCAGCCCCAGCATTTT
.	TRBV5-1	TRBJ1-5	TRBD1	CASSATGTGNQPQHF	TGCGCCAGCAGCGCCACCGGGACAGGGAATCAGCCCCAGCATTTT
.	TRBV10-3	TRBJ2-7	TRBD2	CAMGGKFGF	TGTGCCATGGGGGGGAAGTTTGGCTTC
.	TRBV12-3/TRBV12-4	TRBJ2-1	TRBD2	CAITGGAYNEQFF	TGTGCTATCACGGGGGGGGCCTACAATGAGCAGTTCTTC
.	TRBV19	TRBJ1-1	.	CASKDVGHRNTEAFF	TGTGCCAGTAAAGACGTCGGACACCGGAACACTGAAGCTTTCTTT
.	TRBV27	TRBJ2-2	.	CASSLSSGGRNTGELFF	TGTGCCAGCAGTCTATCTTCCGGGGGGCGGAACACCGGGGAGCTGTTTTTT
.	TRBV5-1	TRBJ1-1	.	CASSAQGWETEAFF	TGCGCCAGCAGCGCACAGGGTTGGGAAACTGAAGCTTTCTTT
once	TRBV2	TRBJ1-1	.	CASRKGGNTEAFF	TGTGCCAGCAGGAAAGGGGGGAACACTGAAGCTTTCTTT
.	TRBV29-1	TRBJ2-1	.	CSVDFGWEQFF	TGCAGCGTTGATTTCGGGTGGGAGCAGTTCTTC